The present entry profiles one T cell receptor (beta chain) with its context. This sample is part of a study of blood T cells in healthy people across ages. PCR was performed a second time for about 6 to 12 cycles using a sample-barcoded 5' primer and a J-beta primer mix. TCRdb independently ran MiXCR on the 5' RACE reads; one entry per CDR3 protein. This table holds hundreds of thousands of distinct CDR3 sequences, more than 45% found once. Aged roughly 6 to 95, donors were systemically healthy Caucasians from Russia. Per-sample PBMC isolation yielded at least 6.5 million cells. Extraction of total RNA produced a minimum of 5 micrograms from each sample. The germline V gene encodes CDR1 MNHNS and CDR2 SASEGT. The V and J ends lost 2 bases and 0 bases respectively, with 9 bases between them. The CDR3 contains 15 residues.

The TCR was taken from a man aged 25-45 years in good health. Sequencing used blood. The chain has TRBV6-1 and TRBJ2-3; a weak D match, TRBD1 (5 bases). The CDR3 loop reads CASSEFQGSTDTQYF. The CDR3 DNA follows: TGTGCCAGCAGTGAATTCCAGGGTAGCACAGATACGCAGTATTTT.